This TCR beta chain was observed in a study of blood T cell repertoires in COVID-19. Everyone who took part was about 18 to 89 years old, and they came from 24 US areas. The data were produced by immunoSEQ multiplex PCR, yet TCRdb's version contains in-frame clones alone and is incomplete. The sample includes 200,000 to 300,000 clones, more than 75% of them seen just once. The CDR3 spans 15 residues. Germline V gene lookup returns CDR1 MNHEY and CDR2 SMNVEV (reference sequence). J was trimmed by 5 bases and V by 5 bases; bases with no gene match: 8. This clonotype was obtained from a woman aged 45-65 years who had recovered from COVID-19. The sample taken for sequencing was PBMCs or T cells enriched from blood (not recorded which). V is TRBV27 and J is TRBJ2-2; 7 positions agree with TRBD1. The CDR3, as DNA: TGTGCCAGCAGTGGGGACAGAGCTATTACCGGGGAGCTGTTTTTT. Encoded protein: CASSGDRAITGELFF.